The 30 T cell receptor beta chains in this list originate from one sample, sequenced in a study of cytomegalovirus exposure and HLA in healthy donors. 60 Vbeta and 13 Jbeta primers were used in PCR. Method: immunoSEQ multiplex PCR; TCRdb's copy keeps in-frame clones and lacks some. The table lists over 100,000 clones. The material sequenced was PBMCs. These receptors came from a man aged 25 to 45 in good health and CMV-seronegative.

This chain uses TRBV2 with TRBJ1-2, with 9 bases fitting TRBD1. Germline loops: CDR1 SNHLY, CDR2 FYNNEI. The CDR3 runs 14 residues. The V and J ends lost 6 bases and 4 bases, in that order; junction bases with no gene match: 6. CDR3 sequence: CASRETGGVYGYTF. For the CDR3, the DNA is TGTGCCAGCAGGGAGACAGGGGGGGTCTATGGCTACACCTTC.

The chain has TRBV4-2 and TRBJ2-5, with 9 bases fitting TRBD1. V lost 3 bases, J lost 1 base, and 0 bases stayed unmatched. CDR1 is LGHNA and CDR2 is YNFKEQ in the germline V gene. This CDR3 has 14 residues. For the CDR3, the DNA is TGTGCCAGCAGCCAGGACAGGGGCCAAGAGACCCAGTACTTC. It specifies CASSQDRGQETQYF.

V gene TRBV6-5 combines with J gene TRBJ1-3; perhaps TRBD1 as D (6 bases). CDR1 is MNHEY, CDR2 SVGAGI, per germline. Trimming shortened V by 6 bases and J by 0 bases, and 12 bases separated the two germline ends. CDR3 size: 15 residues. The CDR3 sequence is CASSPQGSSGNTIYF. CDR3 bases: TGTGCCAGCAGCCCACAGGGCTCCTCTGGAAACACCATATATTTT.

CDR3 protein: CASSRDSLTETQYF. The DNA of the CDR3 is TGTGCCAGCAGCCGGGACTCACTAACGGAGACCCAGTACTTC. This sequence joins TRBV11-1 and TRBJ2-5, with a tentative D call TRBD2 (6 bases). This CDR3 is 14 amino acids long. The V gene's germline CDR1 is SGHAT and CDR2 FQDESV (reference sequence). V was cut by 5 bases and J by 5 bases, with 15 bases left in between.

The CDR3 region has the DNA TGCGCCAGCAGCCAAGATAGCACCTACGAGCAGTACTTC. Translation: CASSQDSTYEQYF. V gene TRBV4-3 combines with J gene TRBJ2-7, with D unresolved. The CDR3 has 13 residues. Germline lookup yields CDR1 LGHNA and CDR2 YSLEER. V lost 0 bases to trimming and J lost 2 bases, with 5 bases between them.

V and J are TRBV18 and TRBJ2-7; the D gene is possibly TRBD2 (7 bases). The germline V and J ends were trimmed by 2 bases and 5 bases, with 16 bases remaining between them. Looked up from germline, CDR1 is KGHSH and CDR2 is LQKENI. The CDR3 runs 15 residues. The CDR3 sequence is CASSPGRGRRHEQYF. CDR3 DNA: TGTGCCAGCTCACCAGGGAGGGGGAGACGTCACGAGCAGTACTTC.

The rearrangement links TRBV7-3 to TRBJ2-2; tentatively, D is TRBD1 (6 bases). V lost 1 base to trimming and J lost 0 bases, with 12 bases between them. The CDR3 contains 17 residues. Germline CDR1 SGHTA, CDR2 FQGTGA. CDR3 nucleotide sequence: TGTGCCAGCAGCTTAAACAGGGAAGTCGCGAACACCGGGGAGCTGTTTTTT. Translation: CASSLNREVANTGELFF.

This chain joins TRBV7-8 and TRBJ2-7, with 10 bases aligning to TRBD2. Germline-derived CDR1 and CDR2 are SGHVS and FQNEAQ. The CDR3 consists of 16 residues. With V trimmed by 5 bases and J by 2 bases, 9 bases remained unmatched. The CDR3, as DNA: TGTGCCAGCAGCCTACCGGGACTAGCGTCTCCCTACGAGCAGTACTTC. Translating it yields CASSLPGLASPYEQYF.

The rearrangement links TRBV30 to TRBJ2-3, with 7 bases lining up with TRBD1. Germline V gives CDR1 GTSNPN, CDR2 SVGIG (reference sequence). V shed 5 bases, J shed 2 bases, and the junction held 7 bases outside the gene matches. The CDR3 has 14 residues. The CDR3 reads CAWLQGLPTDTQYF. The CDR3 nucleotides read TGTGCCTGGTTACAGGGGTTGCCCACAGATACGCAGTATTTT.

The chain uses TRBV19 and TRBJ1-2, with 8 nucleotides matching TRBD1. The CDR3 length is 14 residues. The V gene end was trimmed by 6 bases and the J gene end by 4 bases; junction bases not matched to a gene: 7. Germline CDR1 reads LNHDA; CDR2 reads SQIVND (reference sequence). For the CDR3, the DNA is TGTGCCAGTAGGAGGGGACAGGTGGGCTATGGCTACACCTTC. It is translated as CASRRGQVGYGYTF.

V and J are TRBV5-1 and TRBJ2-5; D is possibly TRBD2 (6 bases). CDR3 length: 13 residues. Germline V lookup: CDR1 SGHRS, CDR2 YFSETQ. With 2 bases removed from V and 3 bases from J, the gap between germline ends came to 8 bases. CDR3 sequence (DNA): TGCGCCAGCAGCTTCTTAGCGGAAGAGACCCAGTACTTC. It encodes CASSFLAEETQYF.

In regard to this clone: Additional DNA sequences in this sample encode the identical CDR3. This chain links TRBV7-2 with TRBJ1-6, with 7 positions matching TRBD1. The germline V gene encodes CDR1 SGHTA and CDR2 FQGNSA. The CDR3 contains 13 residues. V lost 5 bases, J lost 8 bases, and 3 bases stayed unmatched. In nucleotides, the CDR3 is TGTGCCAGCAGCCCGCAGGGGGATTCACCCCTCCACTTT. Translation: CASSPQGDSPLHF.

CDR3 region: CASSPRDTQYF. DNA for the CDR3: TGTGCCAGCAGCCCCCGAGATACGCAGTATTTT. This chain connects TRBV7-9 to TRBJ2-3; D uncertain. The V gene lost 5 bases and the J gene lost 5 bases, with 5 bases spanning the gap. The CDR3 loop spans 11 amino acids. Germline V lookup: CDR1 SEHNR, CDR2 FQNEAQ (reference sequence).

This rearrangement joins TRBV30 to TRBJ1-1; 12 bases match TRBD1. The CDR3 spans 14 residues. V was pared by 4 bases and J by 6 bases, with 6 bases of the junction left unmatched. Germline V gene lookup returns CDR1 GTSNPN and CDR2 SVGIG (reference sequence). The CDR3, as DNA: TGTGCCTGGACCGGGACAGGGGGCGAAGCTGAAGCTTTCTTT. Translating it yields CAWTGTGGEAEAFF.

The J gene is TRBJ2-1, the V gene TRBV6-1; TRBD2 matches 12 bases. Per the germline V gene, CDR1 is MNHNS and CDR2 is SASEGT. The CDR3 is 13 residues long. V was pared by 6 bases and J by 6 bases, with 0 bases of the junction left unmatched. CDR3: CASRTSGGNEQFF. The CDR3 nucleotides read TGTGCCAGCAGGACTAGCGGGGGCAATGAGCAGTTCTTC.

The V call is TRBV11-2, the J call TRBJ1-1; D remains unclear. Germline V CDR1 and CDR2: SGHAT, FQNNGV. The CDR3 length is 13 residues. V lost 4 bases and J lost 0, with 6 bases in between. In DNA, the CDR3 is TGTGCCAGCAGCTCTTTATTGAACACTGAAGCTTTCTTT. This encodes CASSSLLNTEAFF.

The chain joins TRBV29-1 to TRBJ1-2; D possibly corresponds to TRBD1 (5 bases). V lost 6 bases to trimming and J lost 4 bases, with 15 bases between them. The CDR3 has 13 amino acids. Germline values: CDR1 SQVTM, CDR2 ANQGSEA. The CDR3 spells CSVLDKNSYGYTF. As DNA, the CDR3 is TGCAGCGTCCTGGACAAGAACTCCTATGGCTACACCTTC.

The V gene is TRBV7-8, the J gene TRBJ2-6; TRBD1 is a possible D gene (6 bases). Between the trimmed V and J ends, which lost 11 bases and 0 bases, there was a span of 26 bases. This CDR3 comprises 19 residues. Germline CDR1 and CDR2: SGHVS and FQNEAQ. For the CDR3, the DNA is TGTGCCGGAGAAATGTGGGGGCGCTTGCCCCTCTCTGGGGCCAACGTCCTGACTTTC. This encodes CAGEMWGRLPLSGANVLTF.

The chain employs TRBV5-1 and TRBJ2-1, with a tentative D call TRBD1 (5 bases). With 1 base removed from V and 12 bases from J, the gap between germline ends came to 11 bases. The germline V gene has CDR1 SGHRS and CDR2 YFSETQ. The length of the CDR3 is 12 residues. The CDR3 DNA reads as TGCGCCAGCAGCTTGTCTGATGGGGCGCAGTTCTTC. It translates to CASSLSDGAQFF.

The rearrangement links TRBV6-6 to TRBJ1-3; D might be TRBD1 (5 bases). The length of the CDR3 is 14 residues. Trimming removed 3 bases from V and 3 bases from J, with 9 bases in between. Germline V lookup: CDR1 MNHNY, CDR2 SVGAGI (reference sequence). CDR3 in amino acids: CASSYGGGGNTIYF. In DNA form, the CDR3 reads TGTGCCAGCAGTTATGGGGGGGGTGGAAACACCATATATTTT.

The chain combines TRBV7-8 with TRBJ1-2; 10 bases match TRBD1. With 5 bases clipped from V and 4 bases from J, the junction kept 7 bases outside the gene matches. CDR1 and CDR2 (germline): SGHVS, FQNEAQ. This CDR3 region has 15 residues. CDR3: CASSTGTGVGYGYTF. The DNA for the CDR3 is TGTGCCAGCAGCACCGGGACAGGGGTTGGCTATGGCTACACCTTC.

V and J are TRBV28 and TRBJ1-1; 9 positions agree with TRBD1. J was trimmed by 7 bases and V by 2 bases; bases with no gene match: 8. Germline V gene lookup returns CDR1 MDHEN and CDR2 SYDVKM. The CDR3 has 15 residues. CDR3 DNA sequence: TGTGCCAGCAGTTTAGGAGGGACAGGGACCTATGAAGCTTTCTTT. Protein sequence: CASSLGGTGTYEAFF.

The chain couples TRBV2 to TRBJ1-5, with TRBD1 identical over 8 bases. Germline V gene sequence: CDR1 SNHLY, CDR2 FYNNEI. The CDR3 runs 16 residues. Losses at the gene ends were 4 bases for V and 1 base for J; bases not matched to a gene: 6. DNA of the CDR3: TGTGCCAGCAGTGCGGGACAGGAGACGAGCAATCAGCCCCAGCATTTT. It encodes CASSAGQETSNQPQHF.

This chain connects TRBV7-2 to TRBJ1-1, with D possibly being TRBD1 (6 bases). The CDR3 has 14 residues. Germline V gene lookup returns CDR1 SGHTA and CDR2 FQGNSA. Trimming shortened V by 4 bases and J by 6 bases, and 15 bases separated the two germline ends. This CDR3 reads CASSSTGGSSEAFF. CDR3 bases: TGTGCCAGCAGCTCCACGGGGGGCAGCTCTGAAGCTTTCTTT.

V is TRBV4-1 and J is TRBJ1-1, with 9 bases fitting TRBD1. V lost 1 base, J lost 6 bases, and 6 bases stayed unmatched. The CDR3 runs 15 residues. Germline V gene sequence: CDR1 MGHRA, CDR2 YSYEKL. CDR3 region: CASSQGDRVRAEAFF. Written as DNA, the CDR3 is TGCGCCAGCAGCCAAGGGGACAGGGTCAGGGCTGAAGCTTTCTTT.

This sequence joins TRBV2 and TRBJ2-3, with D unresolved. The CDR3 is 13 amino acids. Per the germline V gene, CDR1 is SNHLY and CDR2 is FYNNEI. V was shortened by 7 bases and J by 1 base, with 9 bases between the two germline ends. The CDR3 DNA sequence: TGTGCCAGCAATAAACAGCGCACAGATACGCAGTATTTT. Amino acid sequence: CASNKQRTDTQYF. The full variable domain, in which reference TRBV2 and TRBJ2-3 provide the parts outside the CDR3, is EPEVTQTPSHQVTQMGQEVILRCVPISNHLYFYWYRQILGQKVEFLVSFYNNEISEKSEIFDDQFSVERPDGSNFTLKIRSTKLEDSAMYFCASNKQRTDTQYFGPGTRLTVL.

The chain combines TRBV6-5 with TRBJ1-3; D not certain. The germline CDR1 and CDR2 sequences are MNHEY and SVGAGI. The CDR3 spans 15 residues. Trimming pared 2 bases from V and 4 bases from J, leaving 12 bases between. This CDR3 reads CASSYTEKAGNTIYF. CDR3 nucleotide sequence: TGTGCCAGCAGTTACACTGAAAAAGCGGGAAACACCATATATTTT.

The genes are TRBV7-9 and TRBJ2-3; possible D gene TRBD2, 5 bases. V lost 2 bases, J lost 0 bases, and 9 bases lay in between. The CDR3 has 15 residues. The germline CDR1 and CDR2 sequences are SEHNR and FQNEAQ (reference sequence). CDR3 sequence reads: CASSLRTGSTDTQYF. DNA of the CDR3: TGTGCCAGCAGCTTACGGACGGGGAGCACAGATACGCAGTATTTT.

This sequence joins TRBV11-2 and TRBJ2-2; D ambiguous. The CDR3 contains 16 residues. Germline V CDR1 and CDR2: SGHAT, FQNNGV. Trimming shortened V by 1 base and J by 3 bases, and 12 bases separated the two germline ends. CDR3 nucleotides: TGTGCCAGCAGCTTAGCAGCAGGCCTTCACACCGGGGAGCTGTTTTTT. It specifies CASSLAAGLHTGELFF.

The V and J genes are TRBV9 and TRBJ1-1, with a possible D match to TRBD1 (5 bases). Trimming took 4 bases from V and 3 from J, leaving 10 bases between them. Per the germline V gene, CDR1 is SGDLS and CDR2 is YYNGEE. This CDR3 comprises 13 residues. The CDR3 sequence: CASSRGRDTEAFF. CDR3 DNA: TGTGCCAGCAGCAGGGGCCGGGACACTGAAGCTTTCTTT.